This TCR beta chain derives from a study of shared clonotypes between healthy human individuals (dated by TCRdb to about 2020). Describing the broader study: The cohort included a few men and a couple of women between 18 and 49 years of age. The study deeply sequenced blood TCR repertoires of five healthy adults to estimate repertoire size and the extent of clonotype sharing between individuals. Leukapheresis yielded between about 0.94 and 9 billion PBMCs per donor. For each donor, CD4 naive and CD4 memory were each run on three plates, CD8 naive on two plates, and CD8 memory on one plate. To increase sequencing depth and limit assay-specific biases, TCR repertoire library preparation and sequencing were carried out by different laboratories using diverse techniques.

Healthy HIV-negative adults with no recently reported acute infections or vaccinations were included as donors. Every donor was a Caucasian adult residing in Nashville, Tennessee, USA. CD4+ T cells were enriched by magnetic negative selection; naive cells were then positively selected on CD45RA, and the negative fraction formed the memory subset. Blood was collected by leukapheresis, and PBMCs were isolated by Ficoll-Histopaque density gradient centrifugation and then cryopreserved in liquid nitrogen vapor phase. Analytical flow cytometry was used to check the purity and quantity of each magnetically sorted T cell population. Genomic DNA was isolated from each sorted fraction and quantified by UV absorbance on a Nanodrop 2000c. TCR CDR3 regions were amplified from genomic DNA by multiplex PCR using the deep immunoSEQ assay. Extracted genomic DNA from each cell subset was distributed evenly across all wells of several immunoSEQ 96-well plates, and each plate was treated as a replicate. Each replicate PCR for sorted subsets received around 210 ng genomic DNA, equal to about 30,000 T cell genomes. The purified libraries were quantified using a Qubit 3.0 fluorometer, sized with a Bioanalyzer 2100, and then quantified again using the KAPA Library Quantification kit. Each immunoSEQ 96-well plate was sequenced on its own single-read 150-cycle Illumina NextSeq 550 flow cell. Per the original workflow: Because the immunoSEQ output included only junctional sequences and no quality scores, the filtering could not be the same as the filtering used for full-length reads. Sequences were annotated with PyIR, a Python wrapper for IgBLAST v1.9, and V/J genes and CDR3 were assigned using IMGT germline references. Reads with weak V/J assignments (E-value above 1e-6), missing CDR3, stop codons, out-of-frame junctions, or ambiguous translated residues were removed. A V3J clonotype was defined by an identical inferred V gene, J gene, and CDR3 amino acid sequence. Percentage overlap between repertoires was computed as shared unique clonotypes divided by the size of the smaller repertoire. RTK rarefaction, the Chao1 estimator, and Recon v2.1 estimates of unobserved clonotypes were used to assess repertoire richness. OLGA was used to compute generation probabilities for all TCRbeta clonotypes that the gDNA method yielded from a few donors. The table comes from immuneACCESS by way of TCRdb, which keeps in-frame sequences with V and J called. Part of the clones is missing from these tables; in studies checked, under half for an unresolved V gene and the rest for unknown reasons. From that table come the V and J calls and clone size; the DNA was used to work out D and trimming. The sample table shows approximately 320,000 clones, and around two thirds are seen once. The ten most abundant clones make up 10% of the sample.

The germline V gene encodes CDR1 SEHNR and CDR2 FQNEAQ (reference sequence). There are 16 amino acids in the CDR3, from cysteine to phenylalanine inclusive. CDR3 DNA is the only sequence kept; it has 48 bases, read in frame from the first base. Compared with germline, V lacks 5 bases and J lacks 3 bases; bases without a gene match: 7. Study-level results and caveats: Clonotypes shared by all four sorted-subset donors showed higher generation probabilities than non-shared clonotypes. Larger estimated clonotype richness was generally found for naive subsets than for memory subsets. Even with the large sequencing depth, rarefaction of the sorted-subset datasets indicated that sequencing was incomplete. The genetic and exposure-history diversity represented was limited by the small number of donors. Across a few donors, 5% to 6% of naive CD4, roughly 3.8% of naive CD8, 2.3% of memory CD4, and approximately 0.4% of memory CD8 clonotypes were shared. Sampling was restricted to blood, and TCR repertoires in tissues likely differ from the TCR repertoires found in blood. Pairwise subsampling led to the expectation that sequencing depth would affect the degree of clonotype sharing among donors.

This clone occurred a few times. There is no known antigen for this receptor. Base qualities are not provided; no much larger clone lies one nucleotide away. The sequenced sample consisted of memory CD4+ T cells sorted from blood. Interpreted using the paper, the cell subset or site label stands for: CD45RA-negative fraction. This receptor was obtained from a man younger than 40 in good health. The chain employs TRBV7-9 and TRBJ2-2; 9 central bases correspond to TRBD2. At the DNA level, the sequence is TGTGCCAGCAGCCCCCGGGGCGGGGGGGACACCGGGGAGCTGTTTTTT. It codes for CASSPRGGGDTGELFF.